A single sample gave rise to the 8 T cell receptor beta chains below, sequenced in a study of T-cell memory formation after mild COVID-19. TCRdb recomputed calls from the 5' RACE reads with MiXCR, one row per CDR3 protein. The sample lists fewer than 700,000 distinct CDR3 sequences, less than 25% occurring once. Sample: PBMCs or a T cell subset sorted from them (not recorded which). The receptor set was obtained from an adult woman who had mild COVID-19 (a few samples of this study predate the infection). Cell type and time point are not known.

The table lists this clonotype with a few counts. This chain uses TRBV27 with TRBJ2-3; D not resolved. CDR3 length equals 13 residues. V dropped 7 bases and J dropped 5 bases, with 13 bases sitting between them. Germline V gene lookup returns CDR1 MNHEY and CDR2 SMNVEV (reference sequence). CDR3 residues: CASNHQSGDTQYF. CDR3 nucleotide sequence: TGTGCCAGCAACCACCAATCGGGAGATACGCAGTATTTT.

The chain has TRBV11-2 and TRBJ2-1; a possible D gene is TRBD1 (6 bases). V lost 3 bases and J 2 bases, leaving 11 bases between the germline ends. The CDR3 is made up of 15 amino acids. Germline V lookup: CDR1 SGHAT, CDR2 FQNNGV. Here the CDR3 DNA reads TGTGCCAGCAGCTTCGGGGCAGGGGCCTACAATGAGCAGTTCTTC. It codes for CASSFGAGAYNEQFF.

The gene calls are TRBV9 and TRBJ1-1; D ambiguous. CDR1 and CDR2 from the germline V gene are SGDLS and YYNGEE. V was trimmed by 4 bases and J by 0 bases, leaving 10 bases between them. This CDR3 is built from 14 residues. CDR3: CASSTTFVNTEAFF. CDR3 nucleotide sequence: TGTGCCAGCAGCACGACCTTTGTGAACACTGAAGCTTTCTTT.

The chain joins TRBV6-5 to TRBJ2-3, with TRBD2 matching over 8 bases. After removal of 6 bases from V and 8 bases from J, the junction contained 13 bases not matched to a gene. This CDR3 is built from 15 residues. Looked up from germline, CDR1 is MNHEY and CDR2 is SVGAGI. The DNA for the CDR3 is TGTGCCAGCAGACCCGCGTACTCGGGGGGGGGTACGCAGTATTTT. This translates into CASRPAYSGGGTQYF.

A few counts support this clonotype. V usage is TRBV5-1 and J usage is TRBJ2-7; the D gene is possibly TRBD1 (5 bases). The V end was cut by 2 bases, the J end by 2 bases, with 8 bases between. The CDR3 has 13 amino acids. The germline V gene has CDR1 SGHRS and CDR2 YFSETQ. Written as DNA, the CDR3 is TGCGCCAGCAGCTTCGACAGCCCCTACGAGCAGTACTTC. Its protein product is CASSFDSPYEQYF.

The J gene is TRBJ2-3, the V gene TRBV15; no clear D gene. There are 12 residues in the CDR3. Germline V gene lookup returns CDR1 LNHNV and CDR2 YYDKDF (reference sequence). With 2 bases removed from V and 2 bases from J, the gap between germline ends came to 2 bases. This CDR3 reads CATSRITDTQYF. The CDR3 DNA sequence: TGTGCCACCAGCAGAATCACAGATACGCAGTATTTT.

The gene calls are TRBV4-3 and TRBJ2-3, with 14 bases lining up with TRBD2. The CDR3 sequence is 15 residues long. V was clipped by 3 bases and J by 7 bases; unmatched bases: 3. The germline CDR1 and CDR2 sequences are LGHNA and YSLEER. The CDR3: CASSQGTSGGYTQYF. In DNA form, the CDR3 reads TGCGCCAGCAGCCAGGGGACTAGCGGGGGATATACGCAGTATTTT.

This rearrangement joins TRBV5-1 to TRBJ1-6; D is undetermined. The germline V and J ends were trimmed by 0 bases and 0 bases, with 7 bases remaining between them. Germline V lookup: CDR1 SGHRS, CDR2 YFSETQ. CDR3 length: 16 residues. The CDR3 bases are TGCGCCAGCAGCTTGGAAGGAAGCTCCTATAATTCACCCCTCCACTTT. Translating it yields CASSLEGSSYNSPLHF.